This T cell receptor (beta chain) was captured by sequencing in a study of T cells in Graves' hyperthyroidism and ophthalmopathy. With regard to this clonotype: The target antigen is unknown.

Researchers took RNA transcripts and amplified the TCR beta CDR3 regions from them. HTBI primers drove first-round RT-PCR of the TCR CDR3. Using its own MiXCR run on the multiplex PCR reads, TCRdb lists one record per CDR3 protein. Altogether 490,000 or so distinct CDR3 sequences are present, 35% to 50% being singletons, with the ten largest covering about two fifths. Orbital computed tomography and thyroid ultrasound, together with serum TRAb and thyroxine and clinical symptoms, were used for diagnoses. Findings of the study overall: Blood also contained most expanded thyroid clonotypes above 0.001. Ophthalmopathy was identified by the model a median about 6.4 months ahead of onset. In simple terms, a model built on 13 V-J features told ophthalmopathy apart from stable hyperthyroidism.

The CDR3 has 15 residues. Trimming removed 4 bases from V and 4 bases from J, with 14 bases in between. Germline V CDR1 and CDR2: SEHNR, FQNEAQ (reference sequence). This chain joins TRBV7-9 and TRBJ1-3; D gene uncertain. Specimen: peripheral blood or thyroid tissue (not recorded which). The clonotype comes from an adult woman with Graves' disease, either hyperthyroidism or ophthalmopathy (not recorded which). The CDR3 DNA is TGTGCCAGCAGCTCTGACGGGGAACCCGGAAACACCATATATTTT. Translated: CASSSDGEPGNTIYF.